The clone carrying this T cell receptor beta chain was counted ten times or more. These data come from a study of T cells in Graves' hyperthyroidism and ophthalmopathy. The CDR3 covers 13 residues. The germline V and J ends were trimmed by 5 bases and 4 bases, with 10 bases remaining between them. In germline, CDR1 is SEHNR, CDR2 FQNEAQ (reference sequence). Clinical symptoms, serum thyroxine, TRAb, thyroid ultrasound and orbital computed tomography informed diagnoses. The CDR3 regions of TCR beta were amplified from RNA transcripts. Using the HTBI primer set, a first-round RT-PCR was run on the TCR CDR3. Each CDR3 protein is one row after TCRdb ran MiXCR on the multiplex PCR reads. The table records around 420,000 distinct CDR3 sequences, approximately 15% of them present only once.

The receptor was derived from a young woman with Graves' hyperthyroidism. Sequenced sample: blood. V gene TRBV7-9 combines with J gene TRBJ2-3; D call uncertain. CDR3 region: CASSRPVPDTQYF. The CDR3 nucleotides are TGTGCCAGCAGCAGGCCCGTGCCAGATACGCAGTATTTT. Together with reference TRBV7-9 and TRBJ2-3, the CDR3 gives the full variable domain: DTGVSQNPRHKITKRGQNVTFRCDPISEHNRLYWYRQTLGQGPEFLTYFQNEAQLEKSRLLSDRFSAERPKGSFSTLEIQRTEQGDSAMYLCASSRPVPDTQYFGPGTRLTVL.